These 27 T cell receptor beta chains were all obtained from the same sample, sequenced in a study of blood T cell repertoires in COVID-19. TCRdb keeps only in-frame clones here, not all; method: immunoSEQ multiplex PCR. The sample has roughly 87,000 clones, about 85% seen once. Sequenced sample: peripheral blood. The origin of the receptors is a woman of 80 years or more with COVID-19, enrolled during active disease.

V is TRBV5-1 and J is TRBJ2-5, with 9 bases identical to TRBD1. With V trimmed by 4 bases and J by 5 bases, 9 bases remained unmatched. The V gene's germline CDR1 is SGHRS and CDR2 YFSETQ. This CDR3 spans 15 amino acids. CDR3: CASSRQGGRPETQYF. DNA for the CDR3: TGCGCCAGCAGCCGACAGGGGGGACGCCCGGAGACCCAGTACTTC.

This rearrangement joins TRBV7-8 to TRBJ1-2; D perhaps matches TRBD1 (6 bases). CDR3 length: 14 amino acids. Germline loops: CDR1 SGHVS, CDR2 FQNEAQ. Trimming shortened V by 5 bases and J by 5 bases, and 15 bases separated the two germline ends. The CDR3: CASSPGVSSYGYTF. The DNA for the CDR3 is TGTGCCAGCAGCCCAGGGGTCTCATCTTATGGCTACACCTTC. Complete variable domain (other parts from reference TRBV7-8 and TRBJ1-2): GAGVSQSPRYKVAKRGQDVALRCDPISGHVSLFWYQQALGQGPEFLTYFQNEAQLDKSGLPSDRFFAERPEGSVSTLKIQRTQQEDSAVYLCASSPGVSSYGYTFGSGTRLTVV.

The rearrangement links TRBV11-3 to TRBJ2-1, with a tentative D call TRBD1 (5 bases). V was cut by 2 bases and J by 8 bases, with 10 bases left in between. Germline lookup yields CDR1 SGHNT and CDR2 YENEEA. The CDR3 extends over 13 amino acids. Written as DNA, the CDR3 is TGTGCCAGCAGCTTAAGAAGGGGCGATGAGCAGTTCTTC. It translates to CASSLRRGDEQFF. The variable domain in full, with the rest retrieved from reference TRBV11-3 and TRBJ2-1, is EAGVVQSPRYKIIEKKQPVAFWCNPISGHNTLYWYLQNLGQGPELLIRYENEEAVDDSQLPKDRFSAERLKGVDSTLKIQPAELGDSAVYLCASSLRRGDEQFFGPGTRLTVL.

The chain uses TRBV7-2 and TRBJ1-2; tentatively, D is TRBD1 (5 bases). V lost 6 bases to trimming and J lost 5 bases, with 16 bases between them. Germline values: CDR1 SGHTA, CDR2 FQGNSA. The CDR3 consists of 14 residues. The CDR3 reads CASSPSVQGYGYTF. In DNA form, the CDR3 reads TGTGCCAGCAGTCCCTCGGTCCAGGGATATGGCTACACCTTC. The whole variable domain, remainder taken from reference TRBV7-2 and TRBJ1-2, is GAGVSQSPSNKVTEKGKDVELRCDPISGHTALYWYRQSLGQGLEFLIYFQGNSAPDKSGLPSDRFSAERTGGSVSTLTIQRTQQEDSAVYLCASSPSVQGYGYTFGSGTRLTVV.

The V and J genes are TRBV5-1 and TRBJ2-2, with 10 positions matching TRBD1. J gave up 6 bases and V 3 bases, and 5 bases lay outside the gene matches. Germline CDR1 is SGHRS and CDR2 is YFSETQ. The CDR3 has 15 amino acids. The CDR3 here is CASSSGTGVSGELFF. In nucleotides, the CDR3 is TGCGCCAGCAGCTCCGGGACAGGGGTTTCCGGGGAGCTGTTTTTT.

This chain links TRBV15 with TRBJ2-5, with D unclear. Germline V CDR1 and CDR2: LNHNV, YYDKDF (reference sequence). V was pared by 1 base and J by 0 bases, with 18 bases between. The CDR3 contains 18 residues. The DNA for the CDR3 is TGTGCCACCAGCAGAGCTTGGAGATACGGGTCTTACCAAGAGACCCAGTACTTC. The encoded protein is CATSRAWRYGSYQETQYF.

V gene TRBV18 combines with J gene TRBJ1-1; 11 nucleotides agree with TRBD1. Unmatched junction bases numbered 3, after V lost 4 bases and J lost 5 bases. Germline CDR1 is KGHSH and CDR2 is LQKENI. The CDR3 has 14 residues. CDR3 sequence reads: CASSRGQGGTEAFF. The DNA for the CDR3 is TGTGCCAGCTCACGGGGACAGGGGGGTACTGAAGCTTTCTTT.

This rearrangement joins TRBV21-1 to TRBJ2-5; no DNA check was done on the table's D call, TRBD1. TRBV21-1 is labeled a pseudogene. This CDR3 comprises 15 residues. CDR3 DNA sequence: TGTGCCAGCAGCAAAGTATTCCGGGACAGTGGTTCCCAGTACTTC. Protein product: CASSKVFRDSGSQYF.

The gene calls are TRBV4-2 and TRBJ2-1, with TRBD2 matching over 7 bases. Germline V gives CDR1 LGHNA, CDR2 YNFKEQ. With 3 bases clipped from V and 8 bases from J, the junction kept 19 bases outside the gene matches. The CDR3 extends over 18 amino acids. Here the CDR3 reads CASSHKDGEGRLVDEQFF. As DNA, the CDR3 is TGTGCCAGCAGCCACAAAGATGGGGAGGGGAGGCTAGTAGATGAGCAGTTCTTC.

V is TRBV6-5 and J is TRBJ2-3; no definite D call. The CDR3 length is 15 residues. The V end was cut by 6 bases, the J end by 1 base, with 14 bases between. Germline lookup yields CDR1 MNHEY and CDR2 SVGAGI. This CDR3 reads CASSLFPSGTDTQYF. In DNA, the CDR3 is TGTGCCAGCAGCTTATTCCCAAGCGGCACAGATACGCAGTATTTT.

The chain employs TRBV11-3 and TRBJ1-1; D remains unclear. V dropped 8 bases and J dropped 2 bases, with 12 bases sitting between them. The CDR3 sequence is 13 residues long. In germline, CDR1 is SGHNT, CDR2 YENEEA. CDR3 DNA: TGTGCCAGCTCGGTGAGAACTAACACTGAAGCTTTCTTT. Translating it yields CASSVRTNTEAFF.

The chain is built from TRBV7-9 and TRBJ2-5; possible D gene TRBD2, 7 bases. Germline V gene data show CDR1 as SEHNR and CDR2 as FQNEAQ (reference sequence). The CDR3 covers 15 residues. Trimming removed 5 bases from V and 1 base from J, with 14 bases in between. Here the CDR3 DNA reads TGTGCCAGCAGCCAACTGGGGGGGCTCCAAGAGACCCAGTACTTC. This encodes CASSQLGGLQETQYF.

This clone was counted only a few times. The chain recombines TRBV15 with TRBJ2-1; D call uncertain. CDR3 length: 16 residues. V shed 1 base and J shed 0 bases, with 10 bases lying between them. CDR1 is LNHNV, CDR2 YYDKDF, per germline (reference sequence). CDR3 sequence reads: CATSRVAPSSYNEQFF. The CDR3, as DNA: TGTGCCACCAGCAGAGTGGCTCCAAGCTCCTACAATGAGCAGTTCTTC.

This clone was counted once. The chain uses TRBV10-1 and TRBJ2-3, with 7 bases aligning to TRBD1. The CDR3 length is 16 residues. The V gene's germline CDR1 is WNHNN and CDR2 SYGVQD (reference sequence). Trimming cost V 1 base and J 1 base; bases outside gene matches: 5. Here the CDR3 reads CASSEWDSTGTDTQYF. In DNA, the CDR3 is TGCGCCAGCAGTGAGTGGGACAGTACTGGCACAGATACGCAGTATTTT.

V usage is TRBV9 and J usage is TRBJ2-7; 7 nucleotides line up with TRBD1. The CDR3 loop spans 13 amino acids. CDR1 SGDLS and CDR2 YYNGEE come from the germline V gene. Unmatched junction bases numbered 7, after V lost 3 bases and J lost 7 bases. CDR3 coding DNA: TGTGCCAGCAGCGATGGGAACAGGGGTGAGCAGTACTTC. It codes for CASSDGNRGEQYF.

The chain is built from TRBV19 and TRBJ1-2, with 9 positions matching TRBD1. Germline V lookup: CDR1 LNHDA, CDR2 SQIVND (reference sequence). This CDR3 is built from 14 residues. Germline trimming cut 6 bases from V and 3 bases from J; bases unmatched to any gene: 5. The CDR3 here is CASRRTGVYYGYTF. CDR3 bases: TGTGCCAGTAGACGGACAGGGGTATACTATGGCTACACCTTC.

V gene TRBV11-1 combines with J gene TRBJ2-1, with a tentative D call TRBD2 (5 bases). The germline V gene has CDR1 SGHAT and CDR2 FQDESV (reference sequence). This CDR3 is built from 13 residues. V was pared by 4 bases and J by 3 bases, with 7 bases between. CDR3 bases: TGTGCCAGCAGCTCCCGGGACTACAATGAGCAGTTCTTC. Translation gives CASSSRDYNEQFF.

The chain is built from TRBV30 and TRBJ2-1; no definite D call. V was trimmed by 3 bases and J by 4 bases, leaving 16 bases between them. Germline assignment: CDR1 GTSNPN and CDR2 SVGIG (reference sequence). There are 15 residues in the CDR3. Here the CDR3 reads CAWSALSPIYNEQFF. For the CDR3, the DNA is TGTGCCTGGAGCGCTTTAAGCCCAATATACAATGAGCAGTTCTTC. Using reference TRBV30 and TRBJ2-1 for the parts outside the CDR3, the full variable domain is SQTIHQWPATLVQPVGSPLSLECTVEGTSNPNLYWYRQAAGRGLQLLFYSVGIGQISSEVPQNLSASRPQDRQFILSSKKLLLSDSGFYLCAWSALSPIYNEQFFGPGTRLTVL.

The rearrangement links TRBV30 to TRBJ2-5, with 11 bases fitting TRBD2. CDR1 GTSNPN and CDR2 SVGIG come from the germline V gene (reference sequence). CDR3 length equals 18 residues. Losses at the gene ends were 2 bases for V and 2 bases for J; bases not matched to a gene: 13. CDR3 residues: CAWSRPLRLAGFQETQYF. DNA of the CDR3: TGTGCCTGGAGTAGACCCCTCCGACTAGCGGGGTTTCAAGAGACCCAGTACTTC.

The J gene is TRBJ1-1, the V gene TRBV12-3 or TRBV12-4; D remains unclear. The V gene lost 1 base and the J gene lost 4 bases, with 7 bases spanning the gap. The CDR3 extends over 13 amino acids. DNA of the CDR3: TGTGCCAGCAGTTTAGACCGAGGCACTGAAGCTTTCTTT. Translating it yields CASSLDRGTEAFF.

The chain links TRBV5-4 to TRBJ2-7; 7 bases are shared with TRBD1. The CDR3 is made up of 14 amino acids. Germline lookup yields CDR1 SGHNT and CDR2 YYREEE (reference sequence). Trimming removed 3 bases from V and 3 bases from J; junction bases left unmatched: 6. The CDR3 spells CASSSQGDGYEQYF. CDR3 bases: TGTGCCAGCAGCTCGCAGGGGGATGGCTACGAGCAGTACTTC.

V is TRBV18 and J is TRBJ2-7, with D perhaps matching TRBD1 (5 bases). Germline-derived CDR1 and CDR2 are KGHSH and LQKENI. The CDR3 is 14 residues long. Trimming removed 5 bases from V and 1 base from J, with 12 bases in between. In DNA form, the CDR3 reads TGTGCCAGCTCAGCATCAGGGAATTCCTACGAGCAGTACTTC. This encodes CASSASGNSYEQYF.

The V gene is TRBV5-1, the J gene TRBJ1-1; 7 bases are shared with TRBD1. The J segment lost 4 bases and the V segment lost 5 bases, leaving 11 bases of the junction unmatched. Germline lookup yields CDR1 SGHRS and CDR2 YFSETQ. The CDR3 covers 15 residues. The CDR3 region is CASRLDVPGGTEAFF. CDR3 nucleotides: TGCGCCAGCAGGCTGGATGTTCCAGGGGGCACTGAAGCTTTCTTT.

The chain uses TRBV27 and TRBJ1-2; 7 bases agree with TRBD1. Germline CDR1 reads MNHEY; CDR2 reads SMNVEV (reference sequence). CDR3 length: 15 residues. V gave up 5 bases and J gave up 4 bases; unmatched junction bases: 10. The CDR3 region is CASSTNPGQLYGYTF. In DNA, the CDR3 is TGTGCCAGCAGTACCAACCCGGGACAGCTCTATGGCTACACCTTC.

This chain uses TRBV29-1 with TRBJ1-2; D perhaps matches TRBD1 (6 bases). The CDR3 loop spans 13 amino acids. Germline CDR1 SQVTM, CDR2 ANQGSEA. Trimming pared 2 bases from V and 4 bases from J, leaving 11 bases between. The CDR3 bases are TGCAGCGTTGAATTCGGACAGTTCTATGGCTACACCTTC. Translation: CSVEFGQFYGYTF.

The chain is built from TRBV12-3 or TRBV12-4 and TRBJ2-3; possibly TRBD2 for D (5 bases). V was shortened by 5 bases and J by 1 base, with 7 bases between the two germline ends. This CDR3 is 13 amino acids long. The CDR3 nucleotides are TGTGCCAGCAGTCCGCGGGGCACAGATACGCAGTATTTT. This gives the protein CASSPRGTDTQYF.

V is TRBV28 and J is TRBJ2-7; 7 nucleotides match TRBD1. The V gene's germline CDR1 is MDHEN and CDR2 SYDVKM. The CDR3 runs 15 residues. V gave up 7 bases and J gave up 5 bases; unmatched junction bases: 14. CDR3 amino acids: CASTDGDSLVDEQYF. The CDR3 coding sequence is TGTGCCAGCACCGACGGGGACAGCCTGGTGGACGAGCAGTACTTC.